One T cell receptor (beta chain) is described in this entry. Its antigen remains unknown. The entry originates in a study of radiotherapy plus CTLA-4 blockade in lung cancer. For the study at large: Around a sixth of patients responded objectively, and around 32% achieved disease control. Findings and caveats of the study: In blood, tumor-derived TCR clones expanded after radiotherapy plus ipilimumab.

The repertoire was sequenced with immunoSEQ multiplex PCR; TCRdb's copy has only in-frame clones and lacks some. In the table there are fewer than 85,000 clones, roughly 86% of which are singletons. The TCR was taken from a human donor with non-small cell lung cancer who had stable disease on radiotherapy plus ipilimumab. The material was peripheral blood, obtained from a patient treated with radiotherapy plus ipilimumab.

The CDR3 DNA is TGTGCCAGCAGCCCGCCGGGACTAGCGGTAACCAATGAGCAGTTCTTC. This encodes CASSPPGLAVTNEQFF. This chain joins TRBV7-2 and TRBJ2-1, with 11 bases fitting TRBD2. There are 16 residues in the CDR3. The ends lost 5 bases at V and 6 bases at J; junction bases unmatched: 9. The germline V gene encodes CDR1 SGHTA and CDR2 FQGNSA.